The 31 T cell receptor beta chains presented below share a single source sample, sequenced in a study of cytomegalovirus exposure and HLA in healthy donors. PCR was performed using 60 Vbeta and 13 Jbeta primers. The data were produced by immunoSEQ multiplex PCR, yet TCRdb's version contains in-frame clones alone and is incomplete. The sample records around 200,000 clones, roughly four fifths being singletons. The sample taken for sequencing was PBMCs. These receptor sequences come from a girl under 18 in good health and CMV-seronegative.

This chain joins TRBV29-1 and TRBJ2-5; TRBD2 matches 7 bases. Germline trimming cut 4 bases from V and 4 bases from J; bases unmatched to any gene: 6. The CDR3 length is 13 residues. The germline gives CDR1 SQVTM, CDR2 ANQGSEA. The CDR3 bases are TGCAGCGTTGTACGGGCTAGCGGAGAGACCCAGTACTTC. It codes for CSVVRASGETQYF. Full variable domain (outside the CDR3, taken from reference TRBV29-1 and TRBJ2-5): SAVISQKPSRDICQRGTSLTIQCQVDSQVTMMFWYRQQPGQSLTLIATANQGSEATYESGFVIDKFPISRPNLTFSTLTVSNMSPEDSSIYLCSVVRASGETQYFGPGTRLLVL.

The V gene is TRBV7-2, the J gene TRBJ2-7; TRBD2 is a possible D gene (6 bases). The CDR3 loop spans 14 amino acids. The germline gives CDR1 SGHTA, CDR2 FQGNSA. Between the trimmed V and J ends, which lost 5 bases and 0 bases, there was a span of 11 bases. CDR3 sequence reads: CASSQVGGSYEQYF. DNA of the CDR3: TGTGCCAGCAGCCAGGTGGGGGGCTCCTACGAGCAGTACTTC. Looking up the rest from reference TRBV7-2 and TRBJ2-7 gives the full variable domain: GAGVSQSPSNKVTEKGKDVELRCDPISGHTALYWYRQSLGQGLEFLIYFQGNSAPDKSGLPSDRFSAERTGGSVSTLTIQRTQQEDSAVYLCASSQVGGSYEQYFGPGTRLTVT.

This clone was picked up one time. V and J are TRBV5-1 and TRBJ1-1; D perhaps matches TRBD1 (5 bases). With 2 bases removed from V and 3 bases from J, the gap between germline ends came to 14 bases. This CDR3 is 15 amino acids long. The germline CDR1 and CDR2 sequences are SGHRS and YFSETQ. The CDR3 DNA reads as TGCGCCAGCAGCTTACCGGGATCGGGGGACACTGAAGCTTTCTTT. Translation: CASSLPGSGDTEAFF.

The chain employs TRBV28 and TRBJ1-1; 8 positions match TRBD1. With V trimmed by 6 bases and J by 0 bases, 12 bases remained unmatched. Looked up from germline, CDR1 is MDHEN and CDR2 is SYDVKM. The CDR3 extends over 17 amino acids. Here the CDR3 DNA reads TGTGCCAGCAGCCCACCCGGAGGACAGGGCCTGAACACTGAAGCTTTCTTT. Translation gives CASSPPGGQGLNTEAFF.

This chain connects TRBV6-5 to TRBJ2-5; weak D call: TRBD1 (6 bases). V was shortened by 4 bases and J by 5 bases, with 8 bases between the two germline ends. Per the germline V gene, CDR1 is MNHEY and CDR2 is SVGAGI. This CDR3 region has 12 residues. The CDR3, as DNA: TGTGCCAGCAGTTCAACAGGGGAGACCCAGTACTTC. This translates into CASSSTGETQYF.

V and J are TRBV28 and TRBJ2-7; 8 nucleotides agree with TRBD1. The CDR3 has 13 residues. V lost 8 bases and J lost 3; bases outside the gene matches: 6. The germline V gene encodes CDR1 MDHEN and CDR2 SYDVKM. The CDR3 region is CASQQGAGYEQYF. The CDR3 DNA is TGTGCCAGCCAGCAGGGGGCGGGCTACGAGCAGTACTTC.

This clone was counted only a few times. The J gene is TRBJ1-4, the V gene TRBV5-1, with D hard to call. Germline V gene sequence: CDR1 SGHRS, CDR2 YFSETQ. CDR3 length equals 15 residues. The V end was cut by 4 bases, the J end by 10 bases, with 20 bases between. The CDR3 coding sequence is TGCGCCAGCAGCCCCGAGAGGCCAAGGATGGGAAAACTGTTTTTT. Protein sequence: CASSPERPRMGKLFF.

Written as DNA, the CDR3 is TGTGCCAGCAGCCCGCGGGCTAATGAAAAACTGTTTTTT. Its protein is CASSPRANEKLFF. This chain links TRBV6-5 with TRBJ1-4; no definite D call. The length of the CDR3 is 13 residues. The V gene's germline CDR1 is MNHEY and CDR2 SVGAGI. Deletions cut 6 bases from V and 3 bases from J, with 8 bases between.

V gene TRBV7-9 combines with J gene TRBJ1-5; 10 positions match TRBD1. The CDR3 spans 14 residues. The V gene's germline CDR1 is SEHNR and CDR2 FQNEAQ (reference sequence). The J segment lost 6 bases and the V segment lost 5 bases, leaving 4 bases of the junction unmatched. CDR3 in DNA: TGTGCCAGCAGCAAGACAGGGGGCGGTCAGCCCCAGCATTTT. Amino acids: CASSKTGGGQPQHF.

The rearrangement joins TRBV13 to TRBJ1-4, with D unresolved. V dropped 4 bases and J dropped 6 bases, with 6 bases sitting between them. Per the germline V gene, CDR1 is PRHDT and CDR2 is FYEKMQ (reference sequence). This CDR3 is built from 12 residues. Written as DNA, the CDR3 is TGTGCCAGCAGCTCCCAGGATGAAAAACTGTTTTTT. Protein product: CASSSQDEKLFF. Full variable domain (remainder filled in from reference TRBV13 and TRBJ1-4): AAGVIQSPRHLIKEKRETATLKCYPIPRHDTVYWYQQGPGQDPQFLISFYEKMQSDKGSIPDRFSAQQFSDYHSELNMSSLELGDSALYFCASSSQDEKLFFGSGTQLSVL.

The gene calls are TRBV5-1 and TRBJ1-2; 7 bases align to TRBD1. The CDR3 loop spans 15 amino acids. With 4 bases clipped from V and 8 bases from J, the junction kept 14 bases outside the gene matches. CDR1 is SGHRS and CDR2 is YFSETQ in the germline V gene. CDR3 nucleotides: TGCGCCAGCAGCCCCCCGACGAGGACAGGTTTGGGCTACACCTTC. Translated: CASSPPTRTGLGYTF.

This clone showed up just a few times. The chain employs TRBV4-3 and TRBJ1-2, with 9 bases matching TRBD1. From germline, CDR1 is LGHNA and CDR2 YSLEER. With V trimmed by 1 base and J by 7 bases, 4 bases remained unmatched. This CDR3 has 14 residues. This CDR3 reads CASSQGRTGVGYTF. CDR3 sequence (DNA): TGCGCCAGCAGCCAAGGCCGGACAGGGGTTGGCTACACCTTC.

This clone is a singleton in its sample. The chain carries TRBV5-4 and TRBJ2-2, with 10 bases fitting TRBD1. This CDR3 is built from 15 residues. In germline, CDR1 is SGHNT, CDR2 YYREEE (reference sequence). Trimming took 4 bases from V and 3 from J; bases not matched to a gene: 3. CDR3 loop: CASSQGTGDTGELFF. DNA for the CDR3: TGTGCCAGCAGCCAAGGGACAGGGGACACCGGGGAGCTGTTTTTT.

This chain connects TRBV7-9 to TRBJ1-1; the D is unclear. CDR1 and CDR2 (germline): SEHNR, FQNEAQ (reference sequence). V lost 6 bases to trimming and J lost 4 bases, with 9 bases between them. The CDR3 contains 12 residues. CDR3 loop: CASSPLSTEAFF. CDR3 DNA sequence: TGTGCCAGCAGTCCCCTATCCACTGAAGCTTTCTTT. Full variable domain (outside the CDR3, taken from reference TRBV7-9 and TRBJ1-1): DTGVSQNPRHKITKRGQNVTFRCDPISEHNRLYWYRQTLGQGPEFLTYFQNEAQLEKSRLLSDRFSAERPKGSFSTLEIQRTEQGDSAMYLCASSPLSTEAFFGQGTRLTVV.

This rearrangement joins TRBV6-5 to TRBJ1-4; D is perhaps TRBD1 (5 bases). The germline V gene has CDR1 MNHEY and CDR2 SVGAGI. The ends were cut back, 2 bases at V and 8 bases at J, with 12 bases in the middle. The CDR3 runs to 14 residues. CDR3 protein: CASSYRGGGEKLFF. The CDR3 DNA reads TGTGCCAGCAGTTACCGGGGGGGAGGAGAAAAACTGTTTTTT.

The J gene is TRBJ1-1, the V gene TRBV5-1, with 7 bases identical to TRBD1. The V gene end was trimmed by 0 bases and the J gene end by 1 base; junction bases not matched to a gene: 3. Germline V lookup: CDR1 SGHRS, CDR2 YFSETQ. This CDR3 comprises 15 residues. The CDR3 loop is CASSLAQGKNTEAFF. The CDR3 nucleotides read TGCGCCAGCAGCTTGGCACAGGGGAAGAACACTGAAGCTTTCTTT.

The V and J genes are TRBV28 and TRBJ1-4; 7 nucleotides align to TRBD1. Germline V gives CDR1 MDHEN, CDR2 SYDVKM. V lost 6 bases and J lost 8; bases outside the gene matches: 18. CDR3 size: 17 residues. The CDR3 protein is CASSIELTGVGREKLFF. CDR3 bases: TGTGCCAGCAGCATCGAATTAACAGGGGTCGGTCGCGAAAAACTGTTTTTT.

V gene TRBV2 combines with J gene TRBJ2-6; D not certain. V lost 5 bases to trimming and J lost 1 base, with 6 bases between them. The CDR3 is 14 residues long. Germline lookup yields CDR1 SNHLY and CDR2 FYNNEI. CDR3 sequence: CASSMQSGANVLTF. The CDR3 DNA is TGTGCCAGCAGTATGCAGTCTGGGGCCAACGTCCTGACTTTC. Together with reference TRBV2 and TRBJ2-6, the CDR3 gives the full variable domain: EPEVTQTPSHQVTQMGQEVILRCVPISNHLYFYWYRQILGQKVEFLVSFYNNEISEKSEIFDDQFSVERPDGSNFTLKIRSTKLEDSAMYFCASSMQSGANVLTFGAGSRLTVL.

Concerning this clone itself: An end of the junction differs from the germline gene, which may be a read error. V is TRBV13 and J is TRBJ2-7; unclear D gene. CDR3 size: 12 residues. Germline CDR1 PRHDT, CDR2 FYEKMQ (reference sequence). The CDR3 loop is CASSVGRNEQYF. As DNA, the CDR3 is TGTGCCAGCAGCGTAGGGCGTAACGAGCAGTACTTC.

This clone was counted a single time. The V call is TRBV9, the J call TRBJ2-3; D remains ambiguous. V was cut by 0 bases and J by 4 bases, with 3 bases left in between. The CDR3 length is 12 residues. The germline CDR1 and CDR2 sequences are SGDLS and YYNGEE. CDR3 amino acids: CASSVASDTQYF. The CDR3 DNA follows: TGTGCCAGCAGCGTAGCTTCAGATACGCAGTATTTT. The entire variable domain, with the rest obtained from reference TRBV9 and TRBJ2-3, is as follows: DSGVTQTPKHLITATGQRVTLRCSPRSGDLSVYWYQQSLDQGLQFLIQYYNGEERAKGNILERFSAQQFPDLHSELNLSSLELGDSALYFCASSVASDTQYFGPGTRLTVL.

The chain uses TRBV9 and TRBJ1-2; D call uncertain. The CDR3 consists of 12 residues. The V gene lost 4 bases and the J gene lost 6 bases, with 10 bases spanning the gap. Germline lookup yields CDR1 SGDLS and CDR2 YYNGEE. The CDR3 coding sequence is TGTGCCAGCAGCCAAGAGAGGAATGGCTACACCTTC. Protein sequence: CASSQERNGYTF.

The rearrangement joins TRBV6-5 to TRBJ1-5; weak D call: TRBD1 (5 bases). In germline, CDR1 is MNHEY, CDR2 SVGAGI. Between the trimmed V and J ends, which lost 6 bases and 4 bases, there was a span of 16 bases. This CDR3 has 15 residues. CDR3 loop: CASSATAGENQPQHF. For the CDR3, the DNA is TGTGCCAGCAGCGCGACGGCGGGGGAGAATCAGCCCCAGCATTTT.

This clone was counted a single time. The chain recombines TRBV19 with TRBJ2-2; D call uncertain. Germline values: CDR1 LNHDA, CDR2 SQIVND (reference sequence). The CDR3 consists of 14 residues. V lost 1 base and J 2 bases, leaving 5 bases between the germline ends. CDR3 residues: CASSIVGNTGELFF. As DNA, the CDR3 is TGTGCCAGTAGTATAGTGGGCAACACCGGGGAGCTGTTTTTT.

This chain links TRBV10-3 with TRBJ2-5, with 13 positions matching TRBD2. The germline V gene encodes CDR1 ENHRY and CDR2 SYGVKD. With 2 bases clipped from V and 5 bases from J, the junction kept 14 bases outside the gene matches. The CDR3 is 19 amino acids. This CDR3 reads CAISETPPGLAGVAETQYF. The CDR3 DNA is TGTGCCATCAGTGAGACCCCACCCGGACTAGCGGGAGTAGCGGAGACCCAGTACTTC.

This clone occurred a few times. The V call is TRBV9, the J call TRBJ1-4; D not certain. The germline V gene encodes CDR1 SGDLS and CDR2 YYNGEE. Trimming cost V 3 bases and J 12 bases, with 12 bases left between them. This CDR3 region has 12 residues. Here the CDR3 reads CASSGTQRELFF. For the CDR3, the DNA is TGTGCCAGCAGCGGGACTCAGCGGGAACTGTTTTTT.

The CDR3 DNA follows: TGTGCCAGTAGTAGAGGACTGACTGCTGGGACAGATACGCAGTATTTT. Translation: CASSRGLTAGTDTQYF. V and J are TRBV19 and TRBJ2-3, with a tentative D call TRBD2 (5 bases). V was pared by 4 bases and J by 3 bases, with 17 bases between. The CDR3 covers 16 residues. Germline V gene lookup returns CDR1 LNHDA and CDR2 SQIVND (reference sequence).

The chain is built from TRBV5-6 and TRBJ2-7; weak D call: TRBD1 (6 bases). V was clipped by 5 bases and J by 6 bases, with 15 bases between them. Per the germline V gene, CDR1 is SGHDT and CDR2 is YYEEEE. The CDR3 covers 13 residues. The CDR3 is CASRRTVTGEQYF. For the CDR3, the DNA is TGTGCCAGCAGACGGACAGTTACAGGCGAGCAGTACTTC.

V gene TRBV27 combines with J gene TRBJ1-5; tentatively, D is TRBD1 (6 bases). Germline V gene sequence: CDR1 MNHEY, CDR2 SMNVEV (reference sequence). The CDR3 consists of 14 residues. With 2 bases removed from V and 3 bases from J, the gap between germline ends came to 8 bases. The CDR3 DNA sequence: TGTGCCAGCAGTTTACAGGGGATCAATCAGCCCCAGCATTTT. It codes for CASSLQGINQPQHF.

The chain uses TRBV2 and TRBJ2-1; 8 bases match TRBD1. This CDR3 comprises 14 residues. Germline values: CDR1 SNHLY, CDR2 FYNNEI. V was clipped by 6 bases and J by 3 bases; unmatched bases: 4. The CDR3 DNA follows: TGTGCCAGCAGCCGACAGGGGATCTACAATGAGCAGTTCTTC. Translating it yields CASSRQGIYNEQFF.

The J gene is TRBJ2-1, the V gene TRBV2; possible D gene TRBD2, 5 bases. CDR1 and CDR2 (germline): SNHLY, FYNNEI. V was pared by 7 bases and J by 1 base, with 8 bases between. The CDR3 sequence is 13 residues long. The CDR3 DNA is TGTGCCAGCAACGGGGTATCCTACAATGAGCAGTTCTTC. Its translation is CASNGVSYNEQFF.

The CDR3 sequence is CASSLSGRTGDGPLHF. The CDR3 DNA reads as TGTGCCAGCAGCTTATCCGGCCGTACCGGGGATGGACCCCTCCACTTT. The chain has TRBV7-6 and TRBJ1-6; the D is unclear. Germline V gene lookup returns CDR1 SGHVS and CDR2 FNYEAQ. Trimming took off 2 bases at V and 12 bases at J, with 20 bases between the two ends. CDR3 length: 16 residues.